These 11 T cell receptor beta chains share one sample of origin, sequenced in a study of blood T cell repertoires in COVID-19. Sequencing was performed with immunoSEQ multiplex PCR; in TCRdb, only in-frame clones are kept and a portion is missing. The table records around 240,000 clones, roughly 80% of them present only once. Material: peripheral blood. The receptors here all came from a woman between 45 and 60 years old with acute or convalescent COVID-19.

This clone has only one observation. This chain uses TRBV30 with TRBJ2-2; 9 bases fit TRBD1. CDR1 and CDR2 from the germline V gene are GTSNPN and SVGIG (reference sequence). CDR3 length equals 15 residues. The junction had 1 base not matched to a gene; V was cut back by 2 bases and J by 0 bases. CDR3 residues: CAWSRQGANTGELFF. CDR3 nucleotides: TGTGCCTGGAGTCGACAGGGGGCGAACACCGGGGAGCTGTTTTTT.

V usage is TRBV7-3 and J usage is TRBJ1-6; D ambiguous. The CDR3 has 14 amino acids. The germline V gene has CDR1 SGHTA and CDR2 FQGTGA. Trimming shortened V by 0 bases and J by 7 bases, and 7 bases separated the two germline ends. In DNA, the CDR3 is TGTGCCAGCAGCTTAACTGGGCAGAATTCACCCCTCCACTTT. Translation: CASSLTGQNSPLHF.

The chain uses TRBV6-5 and TRBJ2-5; 10 bases fit TRBD2. V lost 4 bases to trimming and J lost 4 bases; unmatched junction nucleotides: 3. The germline V gene encodes CDR1 MNHEY and CDR2 SVGAGI. The CDR3 spans 14 residues. CDR3 coding DNA: TGTGCCAGCAGTTTAGCGGGAGGACGAGAGACCCAGTACTTC. Protein sequence: CASSLAGGRETQYF.

The chain carries TRBV6-5 and TRBJ2-7, with 8 bases identical to TRBD1. V was clipped by 6 bases and J by 0 bases; unmatched bases: 7. Germline V gene sequence: CDR1 MNHEY, CDR2 SVGAGI. The CDR3 has 15 amino acids. The CDR3 coding sequence is TGTGCCAGCAGATTACGGGACAGGAGCTCCTACGAGCAGTACTTC. Its protein is CASRLRDRSSYEQYF.

In nucleotides, the CDR3 is TGTGCCAGCTCACCGTACAGTTTATATAATTCACCCCTCCACTTT. It is translated as CASSPYSLYNSPLHF. The chain has TRBV18 and TRBJ1-6, with no clear D. This CDR3 comprises 15 residues. Germline CDR1 KGHSH, CDR2 LQKENI. Trimming took off 3 bases at V and 4 bases at J, with 10 bases between the two ends.

The sample holds a few counts of this clone. The V gene is TRBV28, the J gene TRBJ1-4; tentatively, D is TRBD1 (5 bases). V dropped 5 bases and J dropped 1 base, with 14 bases sitting between them. The CDR3 is 16 residues long. Germline lookup yields CDR1 MDHEN and CDR2 SYDVKM. In DNA form, the CDR3 reads TGTGCCAGCAGTCCCTCGGGGGTCGGAACTAATGAAAAACTGTTTTTT. Protein sequence: CASSPSGVGTNEKLFF.

Here the CDR3 DNA reads TGTGCCAGCAGCCTCGGACTAGCGGGAGCACGGAGAGAGCAGTTCTTC. As protein: CASSLGLAGARREQFF. This sequence joins TRBV11-3 and TRBJ2-1; TRBD2 aligns across 13 bases. Germline CDR1 is SGHNT and CDR2 is YENEEA. The CDR3 contains 16 residues. V was pared by 5 bases and J by 10 bases, with 11 bases of the junction left unmatched.

This clone was counted only a few times. The chain is built from TRBV7-2 and TRBJ1-4; D is perhaps TRBD1 (6 bases). The CDR3 totals 14 residues. Germline V gene lookup returns CDR1 SGHTA and CDR2 FQGNSA. Trimming pared 5 bases from V and 7 bases from J, leaving 14 bases between. Written as DNA, the CDR3 is TGTGCCAGCAGCAGACCTATACAGGGTGAAAAACTGTTTTTT. Translation: CASSRPIQGEKLFF. Supplemented by reference TRBV7-2 and TRBJ1-4, the full variable domain reads GAGVSQSPSNKVTEKGKDVELRCDPISGHTALYWYRQSLGQGLEFLIYFQGNSAPDKSGLPSDRFSAERTGGSVSTLTIQRTQQEDSAVYLCASSRPIQGEKLFFGSGTQLSVL.

The gene calls are TRBV5-1 and TRBJ1-4; weak D call: TRBD1 (5 bases). Per the germline V gene, CDR1 is SGHRS and CDR2 is YFSETQ. This CDR3 region has 14 residues. The V end was cut by 0 bases, the J end by 3 bases, with 6 bases between. The CDR3 loop reads CASSLVGANEKLFF. The CDR3 bases are TGCGCCAGCAGCTTGGTAGGGGCTAATGAAAAACTGTTTTTT.

The chain has TRBV5-1 and TRBJ2-1, with D possibly matching TRBD2 (6 bases). The length of the CDR3 is 16 residues. Per germline, CDR1 SGHRS and CDR2 YFSETQ. With 0 bases removed from V and 2 bases from J, the gap between germline ends came to 12 bases. The CDR3: CASSLDYGSPYNEQFF. The CDR3 DNA reads TGCGCCAGCAGCTTGGATTACGGGAGCCCCTACAATGAGCAGTTCTTC.

The chain employs TRBV4-3 and TRBJ1-1; D gene uncertain. The germline CDR1 and CDR2 sequences are LGHNA and YSLEER. The CDR3 length is 15 residues. V lost 2 bases and J lost 0, with 10 bases in between. The CDR3 sequence is CASSQTILMNTEAFF. Here the CDR3 DNA reads TGCGCCAGCAGCCAAACTATCCTAATGAACACTGAAGCTTTCTTT.